The 15 T cell receptor beta chains listed next were all sequenced from one sample in a study of OX40 agonist ivuxolimab in advanced cancers. Assay used: immunoSEQ multiplex PCR; TCRdb lists only in-frame clones, some missing. The repertoire consists of about 80,000 clones, with 87% occurring once and the leading ten covering 6.2%. The sequencing here drew on CD4+ or CD8+ T cells sorted from blood, taken in a trial of the OX40 agonist ivuxolimab. The receptor source for this set is an adult with an advanced solid tumor such as melanoma, head and neck, liver or kidney cancer.

The genes are TRBV2 and TRBJ2-7; 11 bases match TRBD1. The V and J ends lost 8 bases and 10 bases, in that order; junction bases with no gene match: 16. The CDR3 totals 15 residues. Germline lookup yields CDR1 SNHLY and CDR2 FYNNEI. In DNA form, the CDR3 reads TGTGCCAGCCTACCATCTTCCGGACAGGGGGCGCGACAGTACTTC. Translation: CASLPSSGQGARQYF.

V is TRBV6-5 and J is TRBJ2-1; 11 nucleotides align to TRBD2. CDR3 size: 15 residues. Germline CDR1 and CDR2: MNHEY and SVGAGI. Losses at the gene ends were 0 bases for V and 9 bases for J; bases not matched to a gene: 4. The CDR3 region is CASSYSSGGAAEQFF. The CDR3 coding sequence is TGTGCCAGCAGTTACTCTAGCGGGGGGGCTGCTGAGCAGTTCTTC.

This sequence joins TRBV2 and TRBJ2-5; D not certain. The CDR3 length is 11 residues. Trimming shortened V by 3 bases and J by 5 bases, and 4 bases separated the two germline ends. CDR1 is SNHLY and CDR2 is FYNNEI in the germline V gene. CDR3: CASSDRETQYF. The CDR3 region has the DNA TGTGCCAGCAGTGATCGGGAGACCCAGTACTTC. The full variable domain, its missing parts supplied by reference TRBV2 and TRBJ2-5, is EPEVTQTPSHQVTQMGQEVILRCVPISNHLYFYWYRQILGQKVEFLVSFYNNEISEKSEIFDDQFSVERPDGSNFTLKIRSTKLEDSAMYFCASSDRETQYFGPGTRLLVL.

The rearrangement uses TRBV2 and TRBJ2-1; D gene uncertain. Trimming left V 2 bases short and J 1 base short, with 12 bases between. CDR1 and CDR2 from the germline V gene are SNHLY and FYNNEI. The length of the CDR3 is 16 residues. This chain's CDR3 is CASSELSSRSYNEQFF. The DNA for the CDR3 is TGTGCCAGCAGTGAATTATCTAGTCGTTCCTACAATGAGCAGTTCTTC.

This chain connects TRBV11-3 to TRBJ1-3; D unresolved. CDR3 size: 15 residues. The germline V gene has CDR1 SGHNT and CDR2 YENEEA. With 5 bases removed from V and 3 bases from J, the gap between germline ends came to 14 bases. This CDR3 reads CASSTLRSYGNTIYF. The CDR3 DNA reads as TGTGCCAGCAGCACCCTCCGTTCATATGGAAACACCATATATTTT. Full variable domain (outside the CDR3, taken from reference TRBV11-3 and TRBJ1-3): EAGVVQSPRYKIIEKKQPVAFWCNPISGHNTLYWYLQNLGQGPELLIRYENEEAVDDSQLPKDRFSAERLKGVDSTLKIQPAELGDSAVYLCASSTLRSYGNTIYFGEGSWLTVV.

This clone was observed once. CDR3 region: CASSWDRVATNEKLFF. The CDR3 coding sequence is TGTGCCAGCAGTTGGGACAGAGTTGCAACTAATGAAAAACTGTTTTTT. The rearrangement joins TRBV2 to TRBJ1-4, with 7 bases aligning to TRBD1. The CDR3 has 16 amino acids. Germline V gives CDR1 SNHLY, CDR2 FYNNEI. The junction had 6 bases not matched to a gene; V was cut back by 5 bases and J by 0 bases. The whole variable domain, remainder taken from reference TRBV2 and TRBJ1-4, is EPEVTQTPSHQVTQMGQEVILRCVPISNHLYFYWYRQILGQKVEFLVSFYNNEISEKSEIFDDQFSVERPDGSNFTLKIRSTKLEDSAMYFCASSWDRVATNEKLFFGSGTQLSVL.

The V and J genes are TRBV6-1 and TRBJ2-7, with TRBD1 as a possible D gene (6 bases). CDR1 and CDR2 from the germline V gene are MNHNS and SASEGT. This CDR3 region has 13 residues. V gave up 5 bases and J gave up 4 bases, with 12 bases separating them. CDR3: CASSQGLNYEQYF. The CDR3 DNA reads TGTGCCAGCAGTCAGGGGTTAAATTACGAGCAGTACTTC.

The rearrangement joins TRBV19 to TRBJ2-5; 7 positions agree with TRBD2. This CDR3 comprises 13 residues. The germline CDR1 and CDR2 sequences are LNHDA and SQIVND (reference sequence). V lost 5 bases, J lost 4 bases, and 4 bases stayed unmatched. CDR3 DNA: TGTGCCAGTAGTGCGTCGGGAGGAGAGACCCAGTACTTC. It specifies CASSASGGETQYF. Using reference TRBV19 and TRBJ2-5 for the parts outside the CDR3, the full variable domain is DGGITQSPKYLFRKEGQNVTLSCEQNLNHDAMYWYRQDPGQGLRLIYYSQIVNDFQKGDIAEGYSVSREKKESFPLTVTSAQKNPTAFYLCASSASGGETQYFGPGTRLLVL.

The chain carries TRBV10-1 and TRBJ2-7; TRBD2 matches 12 bases. The V segment lost 2 bases and the J segment 3 bases; nucleotides outside the gene matches: 8. The germline V gene encodes CDR1 WNHNN and CDR2 SYGVQD (reference sequence). The CDR3 runs to 17 residues. The CDR3, as DNA: TGCGCCAGCAGTGAGCCGTTACTAGCGGGAGGCCACTACGAGCAGTACTTC. Amino acids: CASSEPLLAGGHYEQYF.

A few counts support this clone. This sequence joins TRBV5-1 and TRBJ1-2, with D perhaps matching TRBD1 (5 bases). Germline-derived CDR1 and CDR2 are SGHRS and YFSETQ. Trimming removed 4 bases from V and 7 bases from J, with 17 bases in between. The CDR3 totals 14 residues. CDR3 DNA: TGCGCCAGCAGCACCCTTGGTGCGGGACGTGGCTACACCTTC. Protein product: CASSTLGAGRGYTF.

This chain joins TRBV6-1 and TRBJ1-5, with D perhaps TRBD1 (6 bases). The CDR3 has 13 residues. Trimming removed 5 bases at V and 3 bases at J, with 8 bases between. The V gene's germline CDR1 is MNHNS and CDR2 SASEGT. DNA for the CDR3: TGTGCCAGCAGTACAGGGTTCAATCAGCCCCAGCATTTT. This translates into CASSTGFNQPQHF.

The chain combines TRBV6-5 with TRBJ2-7, with a possible D match to TRBD1 (6 bases). Germline CDR1 MNHEY, CDR2 SVGAGI. Trimming removed 0 bases at V and 1 base at J, with 13 bases between. The CDR3 length is 16 residues. The CDR3 sequence is CASSYSLAGTSYEQYF. The CDR3 DNA follows: TGTGCCAGCAGTTACTCATTGGCAGGGACATCCTACGAGCAGTACTTC.

The rearrangement joins TRBV5-4 to TRBJ2-5, with D uncertain. Germline CDR1 and CDR2: SGHNT and YYREEE (reference sequence). The V and J ends lost 0 bases and 5 bases respectively, with 8 bases between them. The CDR3 consists of 13 residues. The CDR3 protein is CASSLASWETQYF. The CDR3 DNA follows: TGTGCCAGCAGCTTGGCTAGTTGGGAGACCCAGTACTTC.

The rearrangement uses TRBV1 and TRBJ1-5. TRBV1 is deemed a pseudogene. The CDR3 runs to 13 residues. The CDR3 nucleotides read TGCACCAGCAGCCAAGATCGAGGTCAGCCCCAGCATTTT. Translating gives CTSSQDRGQPQHF.

The rearrangement joins TRBV6-5 to TRBJ2-7; TRBD2 agrees at 7 bases. CDR3 length equals 13 residues. V lost 6 bases and J lost 3; bases outside the gene matches: 5. Per germline, CDR1 MNHEY and CDR2 SVGAGI. CDR3 sequence reads: CASRRGKLYEQYF. The CDR3 DNA follows: TGTGCCAGCAGGCGGGGGAAGCTCTACGAGCAGTACTTC.